This T cell receptor beta chain was retrieved from a study of blood T cell repertoires in COVID-19. Across the study: The cDNA or gDNA used as material had been derived from T cells, B-cell-depleted T cells, or PBMCs.

Method: immunoSEQ multiplex PCR; TCRdb's copy keeps in-frame clones and lacks some. The sample shows more than 110,000 clones, 84% of them seen only once. The trim removed 6 bases at V and 4 bases at J, leaving 8 bases unmatched. Germline-derived CDR1 and CDR2 are SGHTA and FQGNSA. There are 14 residues in the CDR3. The V gene is TRBV7-2, the J gene TRBJ1-2; 7 bases align to TRBD1. This TCR came from a human donor in a cohort sampled during active COVID-19. Sequencing used peripheral blood. The DNA of the CDR3 is TGTGCCAGCAGTCCCGACAGGGCGAGCTATGGCTACACCTTC. Encoded protein: CASSPDRASYGYTF.